The present entry profiles one T cell receptor beta chain with its context. Its antigen is not known. The source of the sample is a study of Graves' ophthalmopathy and Graves' hyperthyroidism. Study-wide points: The model predicted ophthalmopathy progression with around 69% sensitivity and around 74% specificity. Blood was where most expanded thyroid clonotypes above 0.001 frequency also turned up.

Trimming shortened V by 2 bases and J by 4 bases, and 11 bases separated the two germline ends. The CDR3 is 14 amino acids. The V gene's germline CDR1 is LGHNT and CDR2 FRNRAP. The sequenced template was RNA, covering the TCR beta CDR3 region. HTBI primers primed a first-round RT-PCR, and a second-round multiplex PCR followed. Using its own MiXCR run on the multiplex PCR reads, TCRdb lists one record per CDR3 protein. The sample yields roughly 500,000 distinct CDR3 sequences, approximately 15% seen once. It was on clinical symptoms, serum thyroxine, TRAb, thyroid ultrasound and orbital computed tomography that diagnosis relied. An approximately 9.4 ml volume of fresh peripheral blood provided the PBMCs.

This sequence originates from a woman aged 30 to 39 with Graves' ophthalmopathy. The rearrangement uses TRBV12-5 and TRBJ1-1, with D possibly TRBD1 on 6 matching bases. The sample comprised blood. In nucleotides, the CDR3 is TGTGCTAGTGGTTTGTCAGGGGCGACCACTGAAGCTTTCTTT. It is translated as CASGLSGATTEAFF.